The 21 T cell receptor beta chains reported below all come from one sample, sequenced in a study of cytomegalovirus exposure and HLA in healthy donors. PCR primers comprised 60 Vbeta and 13 Jbeta primers. The repertoire was sequenced with immunoSEQ multiplex PCR; TCRdb's copy has only in-frame clones and lacks some. The sample has about 150,000 clones. Sequencing was done on a sample of PBMCs. The receptor set was obtained from a woman aged 50 to 65 in good health and CMV-seronegative.

This chain links TRBV11-2 with TRBJ1-2; TRBD1 aligns across 8 bases. CDR3 length: 14 amino acids. Germline assignment: CDR1 SGHAT and CDR2 FQNNGV. V lost 1 base to trimming and J lost 5 bases; unmatched junction nucleotides: 3. CDR3 in amino acids: CASSLGDRIYGYTF. CDR3 bases: TGTGCCAGCAGCTTAGGGGACAGGATATATGGCTACACCTTC.

The V call is TRBV20-1, the J call TRBJ1-5; D gene uncertain. V shed 3 bases and J shed 5 bases, with 5 bases lying between them. The CDR3 consists of 11 residues. Germline loops: CDR1 DFQATT, CDR2 SNEGSKA (reference sequence). This CDR3 is CSASSDQPQHF. CDR3 bases: TGCAGTGCTAGTTCTGATCAGCCCCAGCATTTT.

The V call is TRBV5-4, the J call TRBJ2-4; TRBD1 matches 7 bases. Looked up from germline, CDR1 is SGHNT and CDR2 is YYREEE (reference sequence). The CDR3 sequence is 14 residues long. Trimming removed 0 bases from V and 8 bases from J; junction bases left unmatched: 5. The CDR3 bases are TGTGCCAGCAGCTTGGATGGGACAGAGGACATTCAGTACTTC. It translates to CASSLDGTEDIQYF.

The V call is TRBV5-4, the J call TRBJ2-2; D is unclear. The ends were cut back, 4 bases at V and 7 bases at J, with 14 bases in the middle. Germline values: CDR1 SGHNT, CDR2 YYREEE (reference sequence). This CDR3 comprises 14 residues. The CDR3 DNA is TGTGCCAGCAGCCTTGACACTCGTGGCGGGGAGCTGTTTTTT. It specifies CASSLDTRGGELFF.

J is TRBJ2-1 and V is TRBV7-2; 12 bases map to TRBD2. The CDR3 extends over 16 amino acids. The germline V gene encodes CDR1 SGHTA and CDR2 FQGNSA. V trimming: 2 bases; J trimming: 8 bases; junction bases outside the gene matches: 7. The CDR3 coding sequence is TGTGCCAGCAGCTTAAGACTAGCGGGGGACACGGATGAGCAGTTCTTC. It yields the protein CASSLRLAGDTDEQFF.

The chain combines TRBV6-5 with TRBJ2-7, with TRBD2 matching over 10 bases. J was trimmed by 5 bases and V by 9 bases; bases with no gene match: 10. In germline, CDR1 is MNHEY, CDR2 SVGAGI. This CDR3 region has 14 residues. Here the CDR3 DNA reads TGTGCCAGTAGGGCGGGACTAGCGCGCGACGAGCAGTACTTC. It yields the protein CASRAGLARDEQYF.

This sequence joins TRBV18 and TRBJ2-5; TRBD1 aligns across 9 bases. V shed 4 bases, J shed 1 base, and the junction held 1 base outside the gene matches. This CDR3 is 14 amino acids long. The germline CDR1 and CDR2 sequences are KGHSH and LQKENI. CDR3 sequence: CASSLTGGQETQYF. DNA for the CDR3: TGTGCCAGCTCACTGACAGGGGGCCAAGAGACCCAGTACTTC. Full variable domain (outside the CDR3, taken from reference TRBV18 and TRBJ2-5): NAGVMQNPRHLVRRRGQEARLRCSPMKGHSHVYWYRQLPEEGLKFMVYLQKENIIDESGMPKERFSAEFPKEGPSILRIQQVVRGDSAAYFCASSLTGGQETQYFGPGTRLLVL.

V and J are TRBV27 and TRBJ1-2, with no clear D. The length of the CDR3 is 14 residues. Germline CDR1 reads MNHEY; CDR2 reads SMNVEV (reference sequence). Trimming took 0 bases from V and 0 from J, leaving 5 bases between them. The CDR3 sequence: CASSLSEANYGYTF. The CDR3 DNA is TGTGCCAGCAGTTTATCGGAGGCTAACTATGGCTACACCTTC.

V and J are TRBV5-1 and TRBJ2-2; 7 bases are shared with TRBD1. CDR1 SGHRS and CDR2 YFSETQ come from the germline V gene. V trimming: 2 bases; J trimming: 1 base; junction bases outside the gene matches: 5. The CDR3 runs 16 residues. CDR3 sequence reads: CASSFNRGQNTGELFF. CDR3 DNA sequence: TGCGCCAGCAGCTTTAACAGGGGCCAGAACACCGGGGAGCTGTTTTTT.

The chain recombines TRBV15 with TRBJ2-7, with TRBD2 as a possible D gene (5 bases). From germline, CDR1 is LNHNV and CDR2 YYDKDF (reference sequence). V gave up 2 bases and J gave up 6 bases, with 17 bases separating them. The CDR3 covers 15 residues. Here the CDR3 reads CATSRPGMPESEQYF. CDR3 DNA: TGTGCCACCAGCAGACCCGGGATGCCGGAGAGCGAGCAGTACTTC.

This rearrangement joins TRBV19 to TRBJ2-3; 9 bases map to TRBD2. Germline V CDR1 and CDR2: LNHDA, SQIVND (reference sequence). Trimming took 5 bases from V and 4 from J; bases not matched to a gene: 7. The length of the CDR3 is 15 residues. The CDR3 region is CASSLGAGGSDTQYF. The CDR3 DNA is TGTGCCAGTAGTCTCGGAGCGGGGGGCTCAGATACGCAGTATTTT.

The CDR3 is CASSLTFVSGELFF. The CDR3 bases are TGTGCCAGCAGCTTAACATTTGTATCCGGGGAGCTGTTTTTT. The chain links TRBV7-6 to TRBJ2-2, with D hard to call. Per the germline V gene, CDR1 is SGHVS and CDR2 is FNYEAQ. V was trimmed by 2 bases and J by 6 bases, leaving 10 bases between them. CDR3 length: 14 amino acids.

J is TRBJ2-7 and V is TRBV4-1; D is possibly TRBD2 (6 bases). V was pared by 4 bases and J by 2 bases, with 6 bases between. CDR1 is MGHRA and CDR2 is YSYEKL in the germline V gene. CDR3 length equals 12 residues. Here the CDR3 reads CASSPGAYEQYF. The CDR3 nucleotides are TGCGCCAGCAGCCCGGGGGCCTACGAGCAGTACTTC.

The rearrangement joins TRBV5-1 to TRBJ1-4, with 9 positions matching TRBD1. The CDR3 has 15 amino acids. The junction had 3 bases not matched to a gene; V was cut back by 6 bases and J by 0 bases. Looked up from germline, CDR1 is SGHRS and CDR2 is YFSETQ. The CDR3 sequence is CASTGQGTTNEKLFF. CDR3 bases: TGCGCCAGCACGGGACAGGGAACAACTAATGAAAAACTGTTTTTT.

V and J are TRBV5-1 and TRBJ1-1, with D maybe TRBD1 (5 bases). This CDR3 has 14 residues. The germline V and J ends were trimmed by 0 bases and 1 base, with 7 bases remaining between them. Germline values: CDR1 SGHRS, CDR2 YFSETQ. This CDR3 is CASSLDDRNTEAFF. The CDR3 bases are TGCGCCAGCAGCTTGGATGACAGGAACACTGAAGCTTTCTTT.

The rearrangement uses TRBV7-2 and TRBJ2-7; 14 bases align to TRBD2. CDR3 length: 15 amino acids. CDR1 and CDR2 from the germline V gene are SGHTA and FQGNSA. The junction had 3 bases not matched to a gene; V was cut back by 5 bases and J by 3 bases. The CDR3 nucleotides read TGTGCCAGCAGCCCCGGACTAGCGGGGGGCTACGAGCAGTACTTC. This codes for CASSPGLAGGYEQYF.

V is TRBV29-1 and J is TRBJ2-5; 7 bases agree with TRBD1. CDR1 is SQVTM, CDR2 ANQGSEA, per germline. J gave up 5 bases and V 6 bases, and 9 bases lay outside the gene matches. The CDR3 is 13 amino acids. This CDR3 is CSVPRGGLETQYF. CDR3 in DNA: TGCAGCGTCCCAAGAGGGGGCTTGGAGACCCAGTACTTC.

The genes are TRBV6-1 and TRBJ1-2; no clear D. This CDR3 has 16 amino acids. Trimming took 0 bases from V and 5 from J, leaving 16 bases between them. From germline, CDR1 is MNHNS and CDR2 SASEGT. The CDR3 protein is CASSEAAARDWYGYTF. The CDR3 coding sequence is TGTGCCAGCAGTGAAGCGGCAGCGAGAGATTGGTATGGCTACACCTTC.

This chain joins TRBV7-2 and TRBJ2-1; D might be TRBD2 (5 bases). Per the germline V gene, CDR1 is SGHTA and CDR2 is FQGNSA. CDR3 length: 13 amino acids. The germline V and J ends were trimmed by 4 bases and 9 bases, with 13 bases remaining between them. The CDR3 region has the DNA TGTGCCAGCAGCTCGAAGACTACCCCTGAGCAGTTCTTC. Residues: CASSSKTTPEQFF.

The CDR3: CSVETLMGQGRDSPLHF. CDR3 DNA: TGCAGCGTTGAGACCTTGATGGGACAGGGGCGAGATTCACCCCTCCACTTT. The chain uses TRBV29-1 and TRBJ1-6, with 10 positions matching TRBD1. Germline lookup yields CDR1 SQVTM and CDR2 ANQGSEA. The V and J ends lost 3 bases and 8 bases, in that order; junction bases with no gene match: 13. This CDR3 contains 17 residues.

In DNA form, the CDR3 reads TGTGCCAGCAGTTACTCGGAACGGCCAGGAGGATCACCCCTCCACTTT. Its translation: CASSYSERPGGSPLHF. The chain recombines TRBV6-5 with TRBJ1-6; D is ambiguous. The CDR3 loop spans 16 amino acids. Deletions cut 0 bases from V and 10 bases from J, with 16 bases between. Germline lookup yields CDR1 MNHEY and CDR2 SVGAGI.